This T cell receptor beta chain stems from a study of CD8 T cells in ankylosing spondylitis. One entry per CDR3 protein, called by TCRdb with MiXCR from the 5' RACE reads. The sample has over 30,000 distinct CDR3 sequences; 15% to 20% are singletons. The V segment lost 5 bases and the J segment 4 bases; nucleotides outside the gene matches: 7. This CDR3 region has 15 residues. This clonotype has more than one count but fewer than ten. Material: blood. This chain connects TRBV12-3 or TRBV12-4 to TRBJ1-4; 7 bases line up with TRBD1. The clonotype was recovered from a male donor with ankylosing spondylitis or in good health (not recorded which). This chain's CDR3 is CASSPRTGLNEKLFF. The DNA for the CDR3 is TGTGCCAGCAGTCCTCGGACAGGACTTAATGAAAAACTGTTTTTT.